The text below deals with one T cell receptor beta chain. Its antigen is unidentified. This sample stems from a study of identifying expanded T cells in peripheral blood. Study-wide results and caveats: Clone count variance between approximately two-week samples rose with total template count. Around 1.2 clones differed between technical replicates, versus around 16 and 19 over time.

TCRdb's copy holds only in-frame clones and misses some; the assay was immunoSEQ multiplex PCR. The repertoire holds over 85,000 clones, with roughly 85% as singletons. This CDR3 has 13 amino acids. CDR1 ENHRY and CDR2 SYGVKD come from the germline V gene. The V gene lost 4 bases and the J gene lost 7 bases, with 13 bases spanning the gap. Collection occurred without any documented infections or immune events in donors. Sample: blood. The chain joins TRBV10-3 to TRBJ1-1, with D possibly matching TRBD1 (6 bases). The TCR was taken from a person aged 18 to 69 in good health. CDR3 in amino acids: CAISGTGYGEAFF. CDR3 DNA: TGTGCCATCAGTGGAACAGGGTACGGTGAAGCTTTCTTT.